This T cell receptor (beta chain) was sequenced during a study of breast tumors, draining lymph nodes, adjacent tissues. The study, taken as a whole, reports: Findings are consistent with lymph node origin and intratumoral expansion of most tumor T cells. The lymph node origin of tumor T cells was framed as consistent with a hypothesis, not demonstrated.

The CDR3 runs 15 residues. Per germline, CDR1 SGHTA and CDR2 FQGNSA. Of note for this clonotype: No antigen is known for it. A read error may be the cause here, since a much bigger clone is one base away.

TCRdb reanalysed the multiplex PCR reads using MiXCR and keeps one entry per CDR3 protein. This table has around 300,000 distinct CDR3 sequences, more than 30% appearing once. Samples came from axillary lymph nodes draining the breast cancer. This receptor was obtained from a female donor with breast cancer. Some clones in this sample may be carry-over from other donors' samples. The sequenced material came from axillary lymph node tissue. The V gene is TRBV7-2, the J gene TRBJ2-1; TRBD2 matches at 8 bases. Here the CDR3 reads CASSPSGSIYDEQFF. The CDR3 region has the DNA TGTGCCAGCAGCCCAAGCGGGAGTATCTACGATGAGCAGTTCTTC.